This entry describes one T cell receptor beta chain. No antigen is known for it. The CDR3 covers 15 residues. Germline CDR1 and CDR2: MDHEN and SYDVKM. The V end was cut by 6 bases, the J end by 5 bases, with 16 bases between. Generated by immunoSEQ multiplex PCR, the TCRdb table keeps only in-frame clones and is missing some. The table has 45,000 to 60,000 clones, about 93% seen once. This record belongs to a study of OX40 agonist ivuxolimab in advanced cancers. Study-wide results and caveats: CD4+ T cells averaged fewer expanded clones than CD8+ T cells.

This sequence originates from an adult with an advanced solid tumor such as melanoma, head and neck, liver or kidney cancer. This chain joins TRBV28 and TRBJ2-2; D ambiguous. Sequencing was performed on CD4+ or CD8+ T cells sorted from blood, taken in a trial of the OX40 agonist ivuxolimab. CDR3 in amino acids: CASRRSIMWTGELFF. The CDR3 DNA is TGTGCCAGCAGAAGGAGTATAATGTGGACCGGGGAGCTGTTTTTT. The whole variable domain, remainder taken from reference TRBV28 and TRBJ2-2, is DVKVTQSSRYLVKRTGEKVFLECVQDMDHENMFWYRQDPGLGLRLIYFSYDVKMKEKGDIPEGYSVSREKKERFSLILESASTNQTSMYLCASRRSIMWTGELFFGEGSRLTVL.